The 3 T cell receptor beta chains given below trace back to one sample, sequenced in a study of PD-L1 blockade in urothelial cancer. This table comes from immunoSEQ multiplex PCR, and its TCRdb copy is limited to in-frame clones, with some not included. The table includes some 53,000 clones, 60% to 80% detected once. Sample: PBMCs, taken around atezolizumab (anti-PD-L1) treatment. Source of these receptors: a man in his 70s with urothelial cancer.

The chain uses TRBV7-2 and TRBJ2-3; 10 positions agree with TRBD2. The V gene's germline CDR1 is SGHTA and CDR2 FQGNSA. The CDR3 loop spans 15 amino acids. V dropped 5 bases and J dropped 4; count of bases not matched to a gene: 6. In DNA form, the CDR3 reads TGTGCCAGCAGCATTCCCGGGACTAGCGCAGATACGCAGTATTTT. It is translated as CASSIPGTSADTQYF.

The chain employs TRBV7-6 and TRBJ2-3; 9 bases fit TRBD2. J was trimmed by 5 bases and V by 0 bases; bases with no gene match: 0. This CDR3 comprises 14 residues. Germline CDR1 SGHVS, CDR2 FNYEAQ. The CDR3 loop is CASSLASGRDTQYF. CDR3 sequence (DNA): TGTGCCAGCAGCTTAGCTAGCGGGAGAGATACGCAGTATTTT.

The chain uses TRBV28 and TRBJ1-4; D is unresolved. V gave up 6 bases and J gave up 2 bases, with 10 bases separating them. Germline CDR1 is MDHEN and CDR2 is SYDVKM. This CDR3 is 14 amino acids long. The CDR3 DNA follows: TGTGCCAGCAGCTCCCCCGGGACTAATGAAAAACTGTTTTTT. Protein product: CASSSPGTNEKLFF. The full variable domain, completed using reference TRBV28 and TRBJ1-4, is DVKVTQSSRYLVKRTGEKVFLECVQDMDHENMFWYRQDPGLGLRLIYFSYDVKMKEKGDIPEGYSVSREKKERFSLILESASTNQTSMYLCASSSPGTNEKLFFGSGTQLSVL.